These 14 T cell receptor beta chains were sequenced from one sample in a study of blood T cell repertoires in COVID-19. The protocol was immunoSEQ multiplex PCR, while the TCRdb copy is restricted to in-frame clones and leaves out a portion. This sample has hundreds of thousands of clones, with approximately 90% found just once. The specimen sequenced was PBMCs or T cells enriched from blood (not recorded which). The receptor set was obtained from a middle-aged man who had recovered from COVID-19.

This chain joins TRBV5-8 and TRBJ2-2; D not certain. The V end lost 5 bases, the J end lost 5 bases, and 16 bases lay between the germline ends. The CDR3 contains 15 residues. Germline V lookup: CDR1 SGHTS, CDR2 YDEGEE. CDR3 bases: TGTGCCAGCAGTCCAGGTTATACCACGACCGGGGAGCTGTTTTTT. Its translation: CASSPGYTTTGELFF.

This sequence joins TRBV3-1 (or the pseudogene TRBV3-2) and TRBJ1-1, with D uncertain. With 3 bases removed from V and 8 bases from J, the gap between germline ends came to 16 bases. The CDR3 consists of 14 residues. Germline V gives CDR1 LGHDT, CDR2 YNNKEL (reference sequence). The CDR3, as DNA: TGTGCCAGCAGCCAGTACGCAGGTAAAGGCGAAGCTTTCTTT. It codes for CASSQYAGKGEAFF.

The rearrangement uses TRBV7-9 and TRBJ2-2; tentative D call: TRBD1 (6 bases). V was cut by 3 bases and J by 7 bases, with 12 bases left in between. The germline CDR1 and CDR2 sequences are SEHNR and FQNEAQ (reference sequence). This CDR3 comprises 14 residues. The CDR3, as DNA: TGTGCCAGCAGCTTCTACAGGGTTGGCGGGGAGCTGTTTTTT. Amino acid sequence: CASSFYRVGGELFF.

The rearrangement uses TRBV6-5 and TRBJ1-5, with 8 positions matching TRBD1. From germline, CDR1 is MNHEY and CDR2 SVGAGI. Losses at the gene ends were 4 bases for V and 4 bases for J; bases not matched to a gene: 6. The CDR3 covers 15 residues. The chain's CDR3 is CASSSDRGGNQPQHF. The CDR3 DNA reads as TGTGCCAGCAGTTCCGACAGGGGTGGGAATCAGCCCCAGCATTTT.

The chain links TRBV7-2 to TRBJ2-7; 9 bases are a match to TRBD2. The junction had 7 bases not matched to a gene; V was cut back by 3 bases and J by 4 bases. The CDR3 sequence is 15 residues long. In germline, CDR1 is SGHTA, CDR2 FQGNSA. CDR3 nucleotide sequence: TGTGCCAGCAGCTTTGGTAGCGGGAGCCGGTACGAGCAGTACTTC. Amino acids: CASSFGSGSRYEQYF.

The chain employs TRBV27 and TRBJ1-2, with D uncertain. The germline V gene has CDR1 MNHEY and CDR2 SMNVEV (reference sequence). This CDR3 spans 14 amino acids. V was pared by 4 bases and J by 2 bases, with 11 bases between. CDR3 in DNA: TGTGCCAGCAGTTCCTGGACGGGGAACTATGGCTACACCTTC. This sequence encodes CASSSWTGNYGYTF.

The rearrangement links TRBV6-5 to TRBJ1-5; D is undetermined. Germline CDR1 reads MNHEY; CDR2 reads SVGAGI. Trimming removed 8 bases at V and 16 bases at J, with 30 bases between. The CDR3 contains 15 residues. CDR3 protein: CASHQDRNAVEASHF. The CDR3 DNA reads TGTGCCAGCCATCAAGATCGAAACGCTGTCGAGGCGTCTCATTTT.

V usage is TRBV14 and J usage is TRBJ2-5, with TRBD1 matching 10 bases. Germline CDR1 reads SGHDN; CDR2 reads FVKESK. The CDR3 is made up of 18 amino acids. The V gene end was trimmed by 0 bases and the J gene end by 0 bases; junction bases not matched to a gene: 7. The CDR3 reads CASSQDSVGQGYQETQYF. The DNA of the CDR3 is TGTGCCAGCAGCCAAGACTCTGTGGGACAGGGGTACCAAGAGACCCAGTACTTC.

The V call is TRBV30, the J call TRBJ2-3; 8 positions match TRBD2. The germline gives CDR1 GTSNPN, CDR2 SVGIG (reference sequence). This CDR3 has 15 amino acids. The junction had 5 bases not matched to a gene; V was cut back by 2 bases and J by 1 base. The CDR3 spells CAWSRDSGGTDTQYF. Here the CDR3 DNA reads TGTGCCTGGAGTAGGGATAGCGGGGGCACAGATACGCAGTATTTT.

Notes on this clone: Other DNA variants within this sample encode the same CDR3. The J gene is TRBJ1-1, the V gene TRBV5-1; weak D call: TRBD1 (6 bases). The germline V gene has CDR1 SGHRS and CDR2 YFSETQ. With 0 bases removed from V and 2 bases from J, the gap between germline ends came to 8 bases. CDR3 length equals 14 residues. The CDR3 nucleotides read TGCGCCAGCAGCTTGGGACAGGTAAACACTGAAGCTTTCTTT. It is translated as CASSLGQVNTEAFF.

The gene calls are TRBV7-2 and TRBJ2-7; D gene unclear. Germline V gene sequence: CDR1 SGHTA, CDR2 FQGNSA. Trimming stripped 2 bases from V and 3 bases from J, with 8 bases between. This CDR3 comprises 13 residues. CDR3 in amino acids: CASSLNAGYEQYF. CDR3 coding DNA: TGTGCCAGCAGCTTAAACGCAGGCTACGAGCAGTACTTC.

This chain links TRBV19 with TRBJ2-7; 10 bases align to TRBD2. There are 15 residues in the CDR3. V gave up 4 bases and J gave up 4 bases; unmatched junction bases: 7. Germline values: CDR1 LNHDA, CDR2 SQIVND (reference sequence). The CDR3 DNA is TGTGCCAGTAGTACATCTAGCGGGAGATTGTACGAGCAGTACTTC. The encoded protein is CASSTSSGRLYEQYF. Full variable domain (rest looked up from reference TRBV19 and TRBJ2-7): DGGITQSPKYLFRKEGQNVTLSCEQNLNHDAMYWYRQDPGQGLRLIYYSQIVNDFQKGDIAEGYSVSREKKESFPLTVTSAQKNPTAFYLCASSTSSGRLYEQYFGPGTRLTVT.

The CDR3 nucleotides read TGTGCCAGCAGCGCAACAGGGGCCAAGACCCAGTACTTC. The encoded protein is CASSATGAKTQYF. This chain connects TRBV7-8 to TRBJ2-5; 7 bases map to TRBD1. V lost 5 bases and J lost 6; bases outside the gene matches: 6. CDR3 length: 13 residues. Per germline, CDR1 SGHVS and CDR2 FQNEAQ.

Points on this clone: This sample includes further DNA sequences coding for the same CDR3. The J gene is TRBJ1-2, the V gene TRBV25-1, with unresolved D. This CDR3 has 12 amino acids. The germline V gene has CDR1 MGHDK and CDR2 SYGVNS. V was cut by 3 bases and J by 2 bases, with 4 bases left in between. CDR3: CASSDQNYGYTF. CDR3 sequence (DNA): TGTGCCAGCAGTGATCAGAACTATGGCTACACCTTC.